These T cell receptor beta chains were read from a single sample in a study of blood T cell repertoires in COVID-19. Measured with immunoSEQ multiplex PCR; TCRdb has only the in-frame clones, and not every one. The sample includes about 280,000 clones, approximately 85% of them seen just once. The sample was peripheral blood. These TCRs come from a woman aged 70-85 years with acute or convalescent COVID-19. CDR3s include the opening cysteine and the closing phenylalanine or tryptophan. Fields, in order: D gene, J gene, clone size, V gene, CDR3 protein, CDR3 DNA. A D gene is named only where the DNA matches it firmly. The size of a clone is reported for some rows only, either as once, few or many, or as a class for expanded clones.

TRBD2	TRBJ2-5	few	TRBV5-4	CASSELAGASQETQYF	TGTGCCAGCAGCGAACTAGCGGGGGCCTCCCAAGAGACCCAGTACTTC
.	TRBJ2-7	.	TRBV20-1	CSASPVSDLSFYEQYF	TGCAGTGCTAGTCCCGTTAGCGATCTAAGCTTCTACGAGCAGTACTTC
.	TRBJ2-1	.	TRBV2	CASEVRNEQFF	TGTGCCAGCGAGGTGCGGAATGAGCAGTTCTTC
.	TRBJ1-2	.	TRBV28	CASSPEGGAGYGYTF	TGTGCCAGCAGTCCGGAAGGGGGGGCGGGCTATGGCTACACCTTC
TRBD1	TRBJ2-6	.	TRBV19	CAMDRGSGANVLTF	TGTGCCATGGACAGGGGATCGGGGGCCAACGTCCTGACTTTC
.	TRBJ1-6	.	TRBV18	CASSPVLDSPLHF	TGTGCCAGCTCACCGGTACTGGATTCACCCCTCCACTTT
.	TRBJ2-7	few	TRBV10-1	CASGPGVGEQYF	TGCGCCAGCGGTCCCGGGGTCGGCGAGCAGTACTTC
.	TRBJ2-7	.	TRBV6-1	CASSESGYEQYF	TGTGCCAGCAGTGAATCGGGCTACGAGCAGTACTTC
TRBD1	TRBJ1-2	.	TRBV18	CASSPMITGQGGGASVGYTF	TGTGCCAGCTCACCTATGATCACCGGACAGGGCGGAGGGGCGAGCGTTGGCTACACCTTC
TRBD1	TRBJ1-4	.	TRBV18	CASSPRGRQGTNEKLFF	TGTGCCAGCTCACCAAGAGGAAGACAGGGCACTAATGAAAAACTGTTTTTT
.	TRBJ2-1	.	TRBV7-3	CASSPSRGTYNEQFF	TGTGCCAGCAGCCCCTCCAGGGGTACCTACAATGAGCAGTTCTTC
.	TRBJ2-3	.	TRBV5-1	CASKAGSSTDTQYF	TGCGCCAGCAAGGCCGGGTCTAGCACAGATACGCAGTATTTT
.	TRBJ2-3	.	TRBV19	CASRTIRDNHSDTQYF	TGTGCCAGCCGCACCATCCGGGACAATCACTCAGATACGCAGTATTTT
TRBD1	TRBJ1-1	.	TRBV5-1	CASSLYPPGTGGTEAFF	TGCGCCAGCAGCTTGTACCCTCCCGGGACAGGGGGCACTGAAGCTTTCTTT
TRBD2	TRBJ2-2	.	TRBV7-9	CASSLAGTVNTGELFF	TGTGCCAGCAGCCTAGCGGGGACAGTGAACACCGGGGAGCTGTTTTTT
.	TRBJ1-4	.	TRBV28	CASTSQLGGSEKLFF	TGTGCCAGCACGTCCCAGCTCGGGGGGAGTGAAAAACTGTTTTTT
TRBD1	TRBJ1-1	.	TRBV2	CASQTGRNTEAFF	TGTGCCAGCCAGACAGGGAGGAACACTGAAGCTTTCTTT
TRBD1	TRBJ2-3	.	TRBV5-1	CASSFGTGQGLADTQYF	TGCGCCAGCAGCTTCGGTACGGGACAGGGTTTGGCAGATACGCAGTATTTT
.	TRBJ2-7	.	TRBV6-2/TRBV6-3	CASSFDRNSYEQYF	TGTGCCAGCAGCTTCGACAGAAACTCCTACGAGCAGTACTTC
TRBD1	TRBJ1-2	.	TRBV5-6	CASSLARDREAGRAGYTF	TGTGCCAGCAGCTTGGCTCGGGACAGGGAAGCGGGAAGGGCCGGCTACACCTTC